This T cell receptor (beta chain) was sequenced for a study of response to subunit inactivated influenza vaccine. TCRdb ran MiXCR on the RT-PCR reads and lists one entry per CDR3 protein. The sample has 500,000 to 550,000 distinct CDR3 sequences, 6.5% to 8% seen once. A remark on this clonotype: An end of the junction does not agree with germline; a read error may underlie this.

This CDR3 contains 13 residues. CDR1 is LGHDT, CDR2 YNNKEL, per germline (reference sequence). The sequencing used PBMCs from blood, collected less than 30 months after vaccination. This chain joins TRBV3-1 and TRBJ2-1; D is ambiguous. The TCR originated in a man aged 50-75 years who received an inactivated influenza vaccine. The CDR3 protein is CAGSQETYNEQFF. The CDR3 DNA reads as TGTGCCGGCAGCCAAGAAACTTACAATGAGCAGTTCTTC.